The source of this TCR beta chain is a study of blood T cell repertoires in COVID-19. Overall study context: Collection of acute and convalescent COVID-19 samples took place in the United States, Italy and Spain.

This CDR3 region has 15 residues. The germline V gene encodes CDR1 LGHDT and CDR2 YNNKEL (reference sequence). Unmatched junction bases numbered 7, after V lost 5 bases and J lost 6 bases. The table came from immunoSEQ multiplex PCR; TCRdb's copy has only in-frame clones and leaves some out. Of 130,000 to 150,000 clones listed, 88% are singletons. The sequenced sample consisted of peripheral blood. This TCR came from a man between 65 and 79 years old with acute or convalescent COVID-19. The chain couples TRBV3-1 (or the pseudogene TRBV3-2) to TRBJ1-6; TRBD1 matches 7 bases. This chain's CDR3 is CASSGETGSNSPLHF. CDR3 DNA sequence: TGTGCCAGCAGCGGGGAGACAGGGAGTAATTCACCCCTCCACTTT.